These T cell receptor beta chains were read from a single sample in a study of lymphopenia after photon versus proton radiotherapy. Libraries were prepared by immunoSEQ multiplex PCR; TCRdb keeps only in-frame clonotypes and omits some of them. The table has some 27,000 clones, 81% seen once. Sequenced here: peripheral blood, sampled from a patient treated with photon-based radiotherapy. These receptors were collected from a man aged 45-60 years with gastric cancer. Both conserved end residues are part of each CDR3. Rows may omit the clone size; those that give it use once, few, many or a size class.

TRBV6-5,NA,TRBJ2-2,CASSRGGTGELFF
TRBV11-2,NA,TRBJ2-3,CASRSTSGADTQYF
TRBV30,NA,TRBJ1-2,CAWSVAQGGTF
TRBV5-1,once,TRBJ1-1,CASSLTGGGNEAFF
TRBV7-2,NA,TRBJ2-7,CASSTGQKIYEQYF
TRBV5-1,NA,TRBJ2-3,CASTRGLGADTQYF
TRBV30,NA,TRBJ1-2,CAWSSQGDYGYTF
TRBV19,NA,TRBJ2-1,CASSRNNEQFF
TRBV4-1,NA,TRBJ2-3,CASSQDPGLAGGRRTDTQYF
TRBV15,NA,TRBJ2-6,CATRGPGGANVLTF
TRBV21-1,few,TRBJ1-1,CASSPKWAMNTEAFF
TRBV5-4,NA,TRBJ1-1,CASTREVVNTEAFF
TRBV11-3,NA,TRBJ2-3,CASSPTGYGADTQYF
TRBV5-1,NA,TRBJ2-7,CASSIRQGSNYEQYF
TRBV5-1,NA,TRBJ2-2,CASSSRQTGELFF
TRBV19,NA,TRBJ1-2,CASSLEHYGYTF
TRBV2,NA,TRBJ2-2,CASSRQGSPVELFF
TRBV6-6,NA,TRBJ1-2,CASSYERGGYTF
TRBV30,once,TRBJ2-5,CAWSVRWETQYF